This is a list of T cell receptor beta chains from one sample in a study of blood T cell repertoires in COVID-19. TCRdb's table, derived via immunoSEQ multiplex PCR, lists solely in-frame clones and lacks some. The repertoire includes around 260,000 clones, approximately 87% of them detected once, and about 1.6% sits in the top ten. Sequencing was performed on peripheral blood. The receptors originated from a woman between 40 and 55 years old who had recovered from COVID-19. The CDR3 runs from the conserved cysteine through the conserved F or W. Each record gives: V gene, J gene, D gene, clone size, CDR3 protein, CDR3 DNA. The D gene is left open where the match is weak. Not all rows give a size; the values are once, few, many and, for expanded clones, a class.

>TRBV6-5|TRBJ1-4|NA|NA
CASSQQGSNEKLFF
TGTGCCAGCAGCCAACAGGGATCTAATGAAAAACTGTTTTTT
>TRBV7-8|TRBJ2-1|NA|NA
CASSSELWVSDYRYDEQFF
TGTGCCAGCAGCTCAGAACTTTGGGTTTCGGACTACAGGTACGATGAGCAGTTCTTC
>TRBV7-8|TRBJ2-2|TRBD2|NA
CASSLVRGSSGGKDTGELFF
TGTGCCAGCAGCTTAGTAAGAGGCAGTAGCGGGGGCAAAGACACCGGGGAGCTGTTTTTT
>TRBV10-1|TRBJ2-1|NA|many
CASSESTDRDYEQFF
TGCGCCAGCAGTGAGTCGACGGATCGGGACTATGAGCAGTTCTTC
>TRBV9|TRBJ2-3|TRBD2|NA
CASSVASGAVTDTQYF
TGTGCCAGCAGCGTAGCTAGCGGGGCGGTCACAGATACGCAGTATTTT
>TRBV7-2|TRBJ2-1|NA|NA
CASSPRRESYNEQFF
TGTGCCAGCAGCCCTCGAAGGGAGTCCTACAATGAGCAGTTCTTC
>TRBV11-2|TRBJ1-1|TRBD1|once
CASSYVVDRTMNTEAFF
TGTGCCAGCAGCTATGTGGTGGACAGGACGATGAACACTGAAGCTTTCTTT
>TRBV5-1|TRBJ1-5|TRBD1|NA
CASSSTGGAHQPQHF
TGCGCCAGCAGCTCTACAGGGGGCGCCCACCAGCCCCAGCATTTT
>TRBV25-1|TRBJ1-2|NA|NA
CASSHPLGGELYGYTF
TGTGCCAGCAGCCATCCACTGGGAGGGGAACTATATGGCTACACCTTC
>TRBV30|TRBJ1-2|NA|NA
CACRRDWGGYTF
TGTGCCTGCCGTAGGGACTGGGGCGGCTACACCTTC
>TRBV6-1|TRBJ2-5|TRBD2|NA
CASSDRGGAWETQYF
TGTGCCAGCAGTGATCGCGGGGGGGCCTGGGAGACCCAGTACTTC
>TRBV30|TRBJ1-1|NA|NA
CAWTKPGRSTEAFF
TGTGCCTGGACCAAACCGGGGAGGAGCACTGAAGCTTTCTTT
>TRBV12-3/TRBV12-4|TRBJ2-5|NA|NA
CASSLASVETQYF
TGTGCCAGCAGTTTAGCCAGCGTTGAGACCCAGTACTTC
>TRBV12-3/TRBV12-4|TRBJ2-1|TRBD2|once
CASTGGGGNEQFF
TGTGCCAGCACTGGCGGGGGGGGGAATGAGCAGTTCTTC
>TRBV20-1|TRBJ2-5|TRBD2|once
CSASLAGGPGETQYF
TGCAGTGCTAGTCTAGCGGGGGGGCCAGGGGAGACCCAGTACTTC
>TRBV23-1|TRBJ2-5|TRBD2|NA
CASSRRGGWYF
TGCGCCAGCAGTCGAAGGGGAGGGTGGTACTTC
>TRBV10-1|TRBJ2-7|NA|NA
CASSDFAGAVEQYF
TGCGCCAGCAGTGATTTTGCAGGGGCCGTCGAGCAGTACTTC
>TRBV6-6|TRBJ1-2|NA|NA
CASSRDAGMNYGYTF
TGTGCCAGCAGTCGTGACGCAGGAATGAACTATGGCTACACCTTC
>TRBV2|TRBJ2-5|TRBD2|NA
CASSEHWGGETQYF
TGTGCCAGCAGTGAACATTGGGGGGGAGAGACCCAGTACTTC
>TRBV5-4|TRBJ1-1|NA|few
CATKPRMNTEAFF
TGTGCCACTAAACCGCGGATGAACACTGAAGCTTTCTTT
>TRBV5-6|TRBJ2-2|TRBD1|NA
CASSLGQGGGELFF
TGTGCCAGCAGCTTGGGACAGGGCGGCGGGGAGCTGTTTTTT
>TRBV6-5|TRBJ2-1|NA|NA
CASRPSLTRGRQFF
TGTGCCAGCAGACCCTCCTTGACACGGGGTCGGCAGTTCTTC
>TRBV5-1|TRBJ2-3|NA|once
CASSPGSRTDTQYF
TGCGCCAGCAGCCCCGGTTCCCGCACAGATACGCAGTATTTT
>TRBV6-5|TRBJ2-7|TRBD1|NA
CASSWGQASYEQYF
TGTGCCAGCAGTTGGGGACAGGCCTCCTACGAGCAGTACTTC
>TRBV11-2|TRBJ2-7|TRBD1|NA
CASSFRDRTYEQYF
TGTGCCAGCAGCTTTCGGGACAGGACCTACGAGCAGTACTTC
>TRBV5-6|TRBJ1-5|NA|NA
CASSWGLNQPQHF
TGTGCCAGCAGCTGGGGGCTAAATCAGCCCCAGCATTTT
>TRBV23-1|TRBJ1-1|NA|NA
CASSLRQPQREAFF
TGCGCCAGCAGTCTCCGACAGCCCCAAAGGGAAGCTTTCTTT
>TRBV7-9|TRBJ1-2|NA|NA
CASSGYSYGYTF
TGTGCCAGCAGCGGGTACAGCTATGGCTACACCTTC
>TRBV27|TRBJ1-2|NA|NA
CASRWGGKGHGYTF
TGTGCCAGCAGGTGGGGTGGGAAGGGGCATGGCTACACCTTC
>TRBV9|TRBJ1-2|NA|NA
CASSATVKYGYTF
TGTGCCAGCAGCGCTACAGTTAAGTATGGCTACACCTTC
>TRBV6-2/TRBV6-3|TRBJ1-1|NA|NA
CASSYRTEAEAFF
TGTGCCAGCAGTTACCGGACAGAGGCTGAAGCTTTCTTT
>TRBV6-1|TRBJ2-1|NA|NA
CASSGDIPERYNEQFF
TGTGCCAGCAGTGGCGACATTCCCGAAAGGTACAATGAGCAGTTCTTC
>TRBV9|TRBJ2-6|NA|NA
CASSVVRDKWISGANVLTF
TGTGCCAGCAGCGTAGTTCGGGACAAATGGATCTCTGGGGCCAACGTCCTGACTTTC
>TRBV9|TRBJ1-1|NA|NA
CASSAEQGIWTEAFF
TGTGCCAGCAGCGCCGAGCAGGGGATATGGACTGAAGCTTTCTTT
>TRBV7-2|TRBJ2-7|NA|once
CASSLEQGPSYEQYF
TGTGCCAGCAGCTTAGAGCAGGGGCCTTCCTACGAGCAGTACTTC
>TRBV19|TRBJ1-1|TRBD1|NA
CASSHGQGWTEAFF
TGTGCCAGTAGTCACGGACAGGGGTGGACTGAAGCTTTCTTT
>TRBV5-1|TRBJ2-2|TRBD2|NA
CASMLSGDPGELFF
TGCGCCAGCATGTTGAGCGGGGACCCCGGGGAGCTGTTTTTT
>TRBV5-1|TRBJ2-3|NA|NA
CASSSGGRGTDTQYF
TGCGCCAGCAGCTCGGGGGGCCGGGGCACAGATACGCAGTATTTT
>TRBV6-5|TRBJ1-6|NA|NA
CASSPAWGRDSPLHF
TGTGCCAGCAGCCCCGCCTGGGGCAGGGATTCACCCCTCCACTTT
>TRBV25-1|TRBJ1-4|NA|NA
CASRKGIRGEKLFF
TGTGCCAGCAGAAAGGGAATACGGGGTGAAAAACTGTTTTTT
>TRBV7-7|TRBJ2-7|TRBD1|NA
CASSSGTGKGEQYF
TGTGCCAGCAGCTCGGGGACAGGGAAGGGCGAGCAGTACTTC
>TRBV7-2|TRBJ1-1|TRBD1|NA
CASSSTGVLNTEAFF
TGTGCCAGCAGCTCCACAGGGGTTTTGAACACTGAAGCTTTCTTT
>TRBV4-1|TRBJ2-3|NA|NA
CASSQELAAWDTQYF
TGCGCCAGCAGCCAAGAACTAGCCGCGTGGGATACGCAGTATTTT
>TRBV2|TRBJ2-7|NA|once
CASRARQSQFEQYF
TGTGCCAGCAGAGCTAGACAGTCCCAGTTCGAGCAGTACTTC
>TRBV2|TRBJ1-6|NA|NA
CASSVGGVSYNSPLHF
TGTGCCAGCAGTGTCGGGGGGGTCTCTTATAATTCACCCCTCCACTTT
>TRBV7-2|TRBJ1-2|TRBD1|NA
CASSTRDRGRPGYTF
TGTGCCAGCAGCACCCGGGACAGGGGGCGGCCTGGCTACACCTTC
>TRBV7-9|TRBJ1-2|TRBD1|once
CASSSRISGGLYGYTF
TGTGCCAGCAGCTCACGAATCTCAGGGGGACTCTATGGCTACACCTTC
>TRBV3-1/TRBV3-2|TRBJ1-1|NA|NA
CASSQEGRELGAFF
TGTGCCAGCAGCCAAGAAGGACGGGAGCTCGGGGCTTTCTTT
>TRBV3-1/TRBV3-2|TRBJ1-6|NA|few
CASSQGVTGLTPLHF
TGTGCCAGCAGCCAAGGAGTGACAGGCCTTACACCCCTCCACTTT
>TRBV28|TRBJ2-1|TRBD2|NA
CASSPGGGGTYNEQFF
TGTGCCAGCAGCCCCGGGGGCGGGGGGACCTACAATGAGCAGTTCTTC
>TRBV7-3|TRBJ1-1|NA|once
CASSPPSGEAFF
TGTGCCAGCAGCCCGCCCTCGGGGGAAGCTTTCTTT